This T cell receptor (beta chain) is drawn from a study of radiotherapy plus CTLA-4 blockade in lung cancer. Looking at the study overall: Disease control was present in around a third of patients, and objective responses in under 20%. Regarding the study as a whole: Researchers report tumor-derived TCR clones expanding in blood after radiotherapy plus ipilimumab.

This clone turned up a few times. Its target is not known. Produced via immunoSEQ multiplex PCR; TCRdb's table is partial and in-frame only. Of roughly 53,000 clones listed, approximately 79% are singletons. The CDR3 covers 13 residues. Germline CDR1 SNHLY, CDR2 FYNNEI. Between the trimmed V and J ends, which lost 4 bases and 1 base, there was a span of 7 bases. The study treated chemo-refractory metastatic non-small-cell lung cancer patients with focal radiation plus ipilimumab CTLA-4 blockade. The specimen comprised peripheral blood, sampled from a patient treated with radiotherapy plus ipilimumab. This receptor was taken from a human donor with non-small cell lung cancer who had a partial response to radiotherapy plus ipilimumab. The genes are TRBV2 and TRBJ2-5, with D possibly being TRBD1 (5 bases). The CDR3 reads CASSVDSQETQYF. For the CDR3, the DNA is TGTGCCAGCAGTGTTGACAGCCAAGAGACCCAGTACTTC.